Listed below are T cell receptor beta chains from one sample, sequenced in a study of beta chain features in type 1 diabetes. Some clones are missing from TCRdb's copy, which holds only in-frame ones; the method was immunoSEQ multiplex PCR. This sample has hundreds of thousands of clones; about an eighth occur once, and the top ten carry 0.04% to 0.05%. The material sequenced was naive CD4+ T cells from blood. Receptor source: a woman in her late teens or twenties in good health. CDR3s include the opening cysteine and the closing phenylalanine or tryptophan. The D gene is left open where the match is weak. Size tells how often a clone was seen (once, few, many) or the class of an expanded clone, and some rows leave it out.

D,size,V,J,CDR3,DNA
NA,few,TRBV7-9,TRBJ1-1,CASSLAVTRTEAFF,TGTGCCAGCAGCTTAGCGGTAACCAGGACTGAAGCTTTCTTT
TRBD2,NA,TRBV5-1,TRBJ2-5,CASTPTSGQETQYF,TGCGCCAGCACCCCGACTAGCGGACAAGAGACCCAGTACTTC
NA,NA,TRBV18,TRBJ2-1,CASSPRRDGNEQFF,TGTGCCAGCTCCCCCCGCCGGGACGGCAATGAGCAGTTCTTC
TRBD1,NA,TRBV5-1,TRBJ2-3,CASSGKTGGETDTQYF,TGCGCCAGCAGCGGGAAGACAGGGGGTGAGACAGATACGCAGTATTTT
TRBD1,many,TRBV23-1,TRBJ2-1,CASSPPEGTGRNEQFF,TGCGCCAGCAGCCCGCCGGAAGGGACAGGGAGGAATGAGCAGTTCTTC
TRBD1,NA,TRBV13,TRBJ2-2,CASSQGTANTGELFF,TGTGCCAGCAGCCAAGGGACAGCGAACACCGGGGAGCTGTTTTTT
TRBD1,NA,TRBV5-1,TRBJ2-7,CASSHRQGVEEQYF,TGCGCCAGCAGCCACAGACAGGGCGTTGAGGAGCAGTACTTC
NA,NA,TRBV5-1,TRBJ1-1,CASSPWFDTEAFF,TGCGCCAGCAGCCCGTGGTTCGACACTGAAGCTTTCTTT
NA,few,TRBV5-1,TRBJ2-5,CASSLAGKETQYF,TGCGCCAGCAGCTTGGCGGGGAAAGAGACCCAGTACTTC
NA,NA,TRBV19,TRBJ1-2,CASSTAGLDYTF,TGTGCCAGTAGTACCGCAGGTCTTGACTACACCTTC
NA,few,TRBV5-4,TRBJ1-1,CASSPVGAGKYEAFF,TGTGCCAGCAGCCCAGTGGGGGCGGGGAAATATGAAGCTTTCTTT
TRBD2,few,TRBV7-2,TRBJ2-5,CASSLRTSGLETQYF,TGTGCCAGCAGCCTACGGACTAGCGGGTTAGAGACCCAGTACTTC
NA,NA,TRBV9,TRBJ1-1,CASSAGINTEAFF,TGTGCCAGCAGCGCTGGGATAAACACTGAAGCTTTCTTT
NA,few,TRBV7-9,TRBJ2-2,CASSLAAPAGELFF,TGTGCCAGCAGCTTAGCGGCCCCCGCCGGGGAGCTGTTTTTT
TRBD1,NA,TRBV2,TRBJ1-2,CASAQGAGGYTF,TGTGCCAGCGCGCAGGGGGCTGGTGGCTACACCTTC
NA,NA,TRBV7-6,TRBJ2-2,CASRPAGPINTGELFF,TGTGCCAGCAGACCCGCGGGCCCCATAAACACCGGGGAGCTGTTTTTT
NA,NA,TRBV7-9,TRBJ1-2,CASSYQVHTF,TGTGCCAGCAGCTACCAGGTCCACACCTTC
TRBD1,once,TRBV6-6,TRBJ2-7,CASSADRGGFNEQYF,TGTGCCAGCAGCGCGGACAGGGGCGGTTTCAACGAGCAGTACTTC
NA,NA,TRBV15,TRBJ2-2,CATSSDRTRDGELFF,TGTGCCACCAGCAGTGATAGGACCCGTGACGGGGAGCTGTTTTTT
TRBD1,NA,TRBV4-3,TRBJ1-5,CASSLTGLKNQPQHF,TGCGCCAGCAGCTTGACAGGGTTAAAGAATCAGCCCCAGCATTTT